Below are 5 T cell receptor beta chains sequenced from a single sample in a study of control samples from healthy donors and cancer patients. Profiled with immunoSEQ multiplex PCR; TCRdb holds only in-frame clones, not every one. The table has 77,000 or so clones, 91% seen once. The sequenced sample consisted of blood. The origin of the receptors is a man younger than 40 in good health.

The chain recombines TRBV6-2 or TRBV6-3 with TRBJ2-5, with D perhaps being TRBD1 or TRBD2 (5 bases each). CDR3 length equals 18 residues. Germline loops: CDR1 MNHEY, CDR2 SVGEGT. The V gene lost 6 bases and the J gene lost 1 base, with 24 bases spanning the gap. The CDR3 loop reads CASSTLLEDTKPQETQYF. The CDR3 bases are TGTGCCAGCAGCACTTTATTGGAGGACACAAAGCCCCAAGAGACCCAGTACTTC.

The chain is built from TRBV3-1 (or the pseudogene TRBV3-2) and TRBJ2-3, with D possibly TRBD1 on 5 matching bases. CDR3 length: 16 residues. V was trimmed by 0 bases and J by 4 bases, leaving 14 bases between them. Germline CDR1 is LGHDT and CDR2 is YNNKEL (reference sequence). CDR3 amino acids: CASSQEPGFSADTQYF. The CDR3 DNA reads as TGTGCCAGCAGCCAAGAACCAGGGTTCAGTGCAGATACGCAGTATTTT.

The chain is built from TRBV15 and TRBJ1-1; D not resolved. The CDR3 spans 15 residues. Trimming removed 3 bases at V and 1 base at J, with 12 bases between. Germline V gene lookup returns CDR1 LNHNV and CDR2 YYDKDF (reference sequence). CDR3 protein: CATSRTRVKNTEAFF. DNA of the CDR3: TGTGCCACCAGCAGGACTCGGGTGAAGAACACTGAAGCTTTCTTT.

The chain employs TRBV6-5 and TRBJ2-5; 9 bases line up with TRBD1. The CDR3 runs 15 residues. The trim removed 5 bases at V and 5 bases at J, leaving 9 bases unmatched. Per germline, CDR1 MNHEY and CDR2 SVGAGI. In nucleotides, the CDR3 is TGTGCCAGCAGTCGAACAGGGGGCTTTAGGGAGACCCAGTACTTC. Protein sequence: CASSRTGGFRETQYF.

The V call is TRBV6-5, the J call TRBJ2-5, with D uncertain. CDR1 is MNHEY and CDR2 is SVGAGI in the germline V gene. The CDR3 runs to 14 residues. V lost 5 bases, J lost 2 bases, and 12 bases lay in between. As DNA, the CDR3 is TGTGCCAGCAGTACCTTATCCCAACAAGAGACCCAGTACTTC. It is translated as CASSTLSQQETQYF.